The subject of this entry is one T cell receptor (beta chain). The source of the sample is a study of control samples from healthy donors and cancer patients. The data were produced by immunoSEQ multiplex PCR, yet TCRdb's version contains in-frame clones alone and is incomplete. The profile shows 40,000 to 50,000 clones, roughly 94% of them singletons. V was trimmed by 3 bases and J by 5 bases, leaving 12 bases between them. The CDR3 length is 14 residues. The germline V gene encodes CDR1 KGHDR and CDR2 SFDVKD. What was sequenced was blood. The gene calls are TRBV24-1 and TRBJ1-2; unclear D gene. This TCR derives from a man in his sixties in good health. Here the CDR3 reads CATSDPATGYGYTF. The CDR3 DNA reads TGTGCCACCAGTGATCCAGCGACGGGTTATGGCTACACCTTC.